These 11 T cell receptor beta chains were sequenced from one sample in a study of cytomegalovirus exposure and HLA in healthy donors (TCRdb year 2017). The library came from the immunoSEQ multiplex PCR assay. For the multiplex PCR, a mixture combining 60 forward primers for TCR Vbeta segments and 13 reverse primers for TCR Jbeta segments was used. TCRdb holds this immuneACCESS table with in-frame rearrangements only. Some clones are missing; in checked studies, unresolved V genes explain under half, and the rest has no known cause. This sample comprises more than 110,000 clones, about 80% of them detected only once. The biggest ten clones account for approximately 5.1% of the sample. The sample was PBMCs. Source of these receptors: a male donor in good health and CMV-seronegative.

This clone has only one observation. The rearrangement uses TRBV18 and TRBJ1-4; 11 positions match TRBD1. After removal of 5 bases from V and 8 bases from J, the junction contained 13 bases not matched to a gene. Germline V gene lookup returns CDR1 KGHSH and CDR2 LQKENI. CDR3 length: 17 amino acids. The CDR3 loop is CASSFRDRGIVGEKLFF. DNA of the CDR3: TGTGCCAGCTCATTCCGGGACAGGGGGATAGTCGGCGAAAAACTGTTTTTT.

The gene calls are TRBV6-6 and TRBJ2-1; TRBD1 matches 9 bases. The junction had 6 bases not matched to a gene; V was cut back by 2 bases and J by 7 bases. This CDR3 region has 15 residues. CDR1 MNHNY and CDR2 SVGAGI come from the germline V gene (reference sequence). CDR3 nucleotide sequence: TGTGCCAGCAGTTACGGACAGGGGCACGGAAATGAGCAGTTCTTC. Translation gives CASSYGQGHGNEQFF.

This clone was found a few times. The same CDR3 is also encoded by other DNA sequences in this sample. The rearrangement links TRBV28 to TRBJ1-1; possible D gene TRBD1, 5 bases. The CDR3 runs 13 residues. Trimming shortened V by 6 bases and J by 1 base, and 9 bases separated the two germline ends. Germline values: CDR1 MDHEN, CDR2 SYDVKM. The CDR3: CASSQGQNTEAFF. The CDR3 DNA reads TGTGCCAGCAGCCAAGGACAGAACACTGAAGCTTTCTTT.

This chain joins TRBV11-2 and TRBJ1-1; possibly TRBD1 for D (6 bases). CDR3 size: 15 residues. Germline assignment: CDR1 SGHAT and CDR2 FQNNGV. Trimming left V 5 bases short and J 3 bases short, with 16 bases between. The CDR3 region is CASSRSQGFDTEAFF. The CDR3 DNA is TGTGCCAGCAGCCGGTCACAGGGTTTTGACACTGAAGCTTTCTTT.

This clone occurred a few times. The gene calls are TRBV7-9 and TRBJ2-7, with 7 nucleotides matching TRBD1. Germline loops: CDR1 SEHNR, CDR2 FQNEAQ (reference sequence). V dropped 2 bases and J dropped 6; count of bases not matched to a gene: 1. The CDR3 runs to 12 residues. The CDR3 nucleotides read TGTGCCAGCAGCTTACAGGGGGTCGAGCAGTACTTC. Protein product: CASSLQGVEQYF.

This chain links TRBV5-4 with TRBJ2-1; possibly TRBD1 for D (6 bases). Germline V gives CDR1 SGHNT, CDR2 YYREEE (reference sequence). The CDR3 spans 16 residues. The germline V and J ends were trimmed by 0 bases and 10 bases, with 20 bases remaining between them. The CDR3, as DNA: TGTGCCAGCAGCTTGGGTGGCAGTGGGGGCCGACTCGAGCAGTTCTTC. Amino acids: CASSLGGSGGRLEQFF.

The rearrangement links TRBV6-5 to TRBJ1-1, with D uncertain. Germline CDR1 and CDR2: MNHEY and SVGAGI. The CDR3 consists of 15 residues. Trimming took 2 bases from V and 0 from J, leaving 10 bases between them. The CDR3 loop reads CASSYEGLLNTEAFF. As DNA, the CDR3 is TGTGCCAGCAGTTACGAAGGACTCCTGAACACTGAAGCTTTCTTT.

The rearrangement links TRBV27 to TRBJ1-1, with TRBD1 identical over 7 bases. V lost 0 bases to trimming and J lost 11 bases; unmatched junction nucleotides: 6. Germline assignment: CDR1 MNHEY and CDR2 SMNVEV (reference sequence). CDR3 length: 13 amino acids. The CDR3 nucleotides read TGTGCCAGCAGTTTATCGCGACAGGGAATGGCTTTCTTT. Amino acids: CASSLSRQGMAFF.

The rearrangement joins TRBV28 to TRBJ1-3; D is perhaps TRBD1 (6 bases). The length of the CDR3 is 15 residues. The V end was cut by 2 bases, the J end by 4 bases, with 12 bases between. Looked up from germline, CDR1 is MDHEN and CDR2 is SYDVKM. The DNA of the CDR3 is TGTGCCAGCAGTTTAAGCCCAGGGGCGGGAAACACCATATATTTT. Translation: CASSLSPGAGNTIYF.

The chain recombines TRBV27 with TRBJ2-3; no reliable D call. Germline CDR1 reads MNHEY; CDR2 reads SMNVEV (reference sequence). The CDR3 length is 14 residues. V was pared by 5 bases and J by 3 bases, with 12 bases between. The CDR3 coding sequence is TGTGCCAGCAGTCCGTCCATCCGGACAGATACGCAGTATTTT. This codes for CASSPSIRTDTQYF.

V gene TRBV5-1 combines with J gene TRBJ2-7; 7 bases line up with TRBD1. The germline CDR1 and CDR2 sequences are SGHRS and YFSETQ. The CDR3 runs to 15 residues. V shed 4 bases and J 3 bases; nucleotides not matched to a gene: 10. CDR3 bases: TGCGCCAGCAGCGTGGACAGCTCAGGGGGCTACGAGCAGTACTTC. It is translated as CASSVDSSGGYEQYF.